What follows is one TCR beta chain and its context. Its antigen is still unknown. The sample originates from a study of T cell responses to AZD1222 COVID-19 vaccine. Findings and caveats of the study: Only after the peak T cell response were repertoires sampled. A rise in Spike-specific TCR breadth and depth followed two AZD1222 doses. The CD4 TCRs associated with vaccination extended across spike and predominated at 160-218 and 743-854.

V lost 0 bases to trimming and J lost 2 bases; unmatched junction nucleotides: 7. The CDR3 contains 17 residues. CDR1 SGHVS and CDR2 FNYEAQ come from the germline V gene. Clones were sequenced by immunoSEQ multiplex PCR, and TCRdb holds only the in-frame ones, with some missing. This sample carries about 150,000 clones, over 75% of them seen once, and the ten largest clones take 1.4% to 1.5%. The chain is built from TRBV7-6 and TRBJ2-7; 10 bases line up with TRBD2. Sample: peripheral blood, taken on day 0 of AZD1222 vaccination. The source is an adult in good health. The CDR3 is CASSLARTSGKPYEQYF. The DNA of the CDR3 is TGTGCCAGCAGCTTAGCTCGGACTAGCGGTAAACCCTACGAGCAGTACTTC.